The 10 T cell receptor beta chains listed next were all sequenced from one sample in a study of identical twins. TCRdb re-called the 5' RACE reads through MiXCR, storing one row per CDR3 protein. The data hold about 690,000 distinct CDR3 sequences, with 21% observed a single time. A further study also used this sample, focusing on T cells expressing NK-cell markers.

Sequenced material: PBMCs. The receptor source for this set is a woman in her late teens or twenties in good health.

The rearrangement links TRBV10-3 to TRBJ2-7; 12 bases line up with TRBD1. Germline-derived CDR1 and CDR2 are ENHRY and SYGVKD. The CDR3 is 16 amino acids. The trim removed 0 bases at V and 4 bases at J, leaving 4 bases unmatched. CDR3 nucleotides: TGTGCCATCAGTGAGTCTGGGACAGGGGGCGGATACGAGCAGTACTTC. Its protein is CAISESGTGGGYEQYF.

The V gene is TRBV11-3, the J gene TRBJ2-2, with D unclear. The germline CDR1 and CDR2 sequences are SGHNT and YENEEA. The CDR3 loop spans 15 amino acids. Trimming cost V 7 bases and J 5 bases, with 17 bases left between them. CDR3 coding DNA: TGTGCCAGCATCCTCTCGGGTTGGGCAACCGGGGAGCTGTTTTTT. Its translation: CASILSGWATGELFF.

This clonotype has at least ten counts. The genes are TRBV20-1 and TRBJ2-2; 13 nucleotides agree with TRBD2. Trimming took 1 base from V and 6 from J; bases not matched to a gene: 2. CDR1 is DFQATT, CDR2 SNEGSKA, per germline (reference sequence). The CDR3 runs to 15 residues. For the CDR3, the DNA is TGCAGTGCTAGAGTGGGACTAGCGGGACCCGGGGAGCTGTTTTTT. The encoded protein is CSARVGLAGPGELFF.

This clonotype has more than one count but fewer than ten. The J gene is TRBJ2-5, the V gene TRBV15, with unresolved D. In germline, CDR1 is LNHNV, CDR2 YYDKDF (reference sequence). V shed 5 bases and J shed 1 base, with 11 bases lying between them. The CDR3 has 14 amino acids. The CDR3 reads CATSPTLAQETQYF. The CDR3 bases are TGTGCCACCAGCCCTACGCTTGCCCAAGAGACCCAGTACTTC.

Points on this clonotype: A much larger clonotype is one base distant, so this may be a read error. The chain carries TRBV10-3 and TRBJ2-3, with 9 positions matching TRBD2. The CDR3 is made up of 16 amino acids. CDR1 and CDR2 (germline): ENHRY, SYGVKD. The CDR3 sequence is CAITERLAGITDSQYF. CDR3 in DNA: TGTGCCATCACGGAAAGGCTAGCGGGAATCACAGATTCGCAGTATTTT.

The table lists this clonotype with a few counts. The chain carries TRBV6-1 and TRBJ1-1; D is undetermined. Per germline, CDR1 MNHNS and CDR2 SASEGT. The CDR3 runs to 13 residues. V lost 5 bases, J lost 4 bases, and 11 bases lay in between. For the CDR3, the DNA is TGTGCCAGCAGTCGTATGACTAGCACTGAAGCTTTCTTT. Its translation is CASSRMTSTEAFF.

This clonotype appeared a few times. The chain links TRBV29-1 to TRBJ1-2; D remains ambiguous. Germline V lookup: CDR1 SQVTM, CDR2 ANQGSEA. Trimming took 3 bases from V and 4 from J, leaving 6 bases between them. The CDR3 runs to 11 residues. The CDR3 DNA reads TGCAGCGTTGACGGAAGCTATGGCTACACCTTC. Encoded protein: CSVDGSYGYTF.

This clonotype was recorded at least ten times. This rearrangement joins TRBV7-2 to TRBJ1-2; 9 positions agree with TRBD1. The CDR3 loop spans 15 amino acids. CDR1 is SGHTA, CDR2 FQGNSA, per germline. Trimming cost V 6 bases and J 0 bases; bases outside gene matches: 5. CDR3 nucleotides: TGTGCCAGCAGTCCACGGACAGGGGCTAACTATGGCTACACCTTC. This sequence encodes CASSPRTGANYGYTF.

V is TRBV7-9 and J is TRBJ1-1; TRBD1 aligns across 8 bases. This CDR3 contains 16 residues. The V and J ends lost 5 bases and 0 bases, in that order; junction bases with no gene match: 8. Germline-derived CDR1 and CDR2 are SEHNR and FQNEAQ (reference sequence). The CDR3 DNA is TGTGCCAGCAGCCCAGGGGGCGTCCGGGTGAACACTGAAGCTTTCTTT. It encodes CASSPGGVRVNTEAFF. Full variable domain (remainder filled in from reference TRBV7-9 and TRBJ1-1): DTGVSQNPRHKITKRGQNVTFRCDPISEHNRLYWYRQTLGQGPEFLTYFQNEAQLEKSRLLSDRFSAERPKGSFSTLEIQRTEQGDSAMYLCASSPGGVRVNTEAFFGQGTRLTVV.

V gene TRBV20-1 combines with J gene TRBJ2-5, with a weak D call TRBD1 (6 bases). Germline V CDR1 and CDR2: DFQATT, SNEGSKA (reference sequence). The CDR3 has 16 amino acids. Trimming cost V 3 bases and J 10 bases, with 27 bases left between them. As DNA, the CDR3 is TGCAGTGCTAGGGCTATGGGACACCGGTCAGGATTGGGCCAGTACTTC. Translated: CSARAMGHRSGLGQYF.